These T cell receptor beta chains were read from a single sample in a study of blood T cell repertoires in COVID-19. Produced via immunoSEQ multiplex PCR; TCRdb's table is partial and in-frame only. The sample contains 55,000 to 90,000 clones, around 86% of which appear only once. The sample comprised peripheral blood. These receptors were obtained from a woman aged 60-70 years with acute or convalescent COVID-19. Each CDR3 is given with its conserved first and last residue. The D gene is left open where the match is weak. Size is omitted from some rows. Given values are once, few, many or a class for expanded clones.

D gene: .
V gene: TRBV15
clone size: .
J gene: TRBJ2-7
CDR3 DNA: TGTGCCACCAGCAGAGATCGGTTCAGGGGTGAGGACTACGAGCAGTACTTC
CDR3 protein: CATSRDRFRGEDYEQYF

D gene: TRBD2
V gene: TRBV18
clone size: .
J gene: TRBJ2-5
CDR3 DNA: TGTGCCAGCTCACCATTACCGGGGGGGGCCGGACAAGAGACCCAGTACTTC
CDR3 protein: CASSPLPGGAGQETQYF

D gene: .
V gene: TRBV3-1/TRBV3-2
clone size: .
J gene: TRBJ2-3
CDR3 DNA: TGTGCCAGCAGCCAAAACATAGGGGAAACAGATACGCAGTATTTT
CDR3 protein: CASSQNIGETDTQYF

D gene: .
V gene: TRBV14
clone size: .
J gene: TRBJ1-2
CDR3 DNA: TGTGCCAGCAGCCCCACTGCCGGGACTCATTATGGCTACACCTTC
CDR3 protein: CASSPTAGTHYGYTF

D gene: TRBD1
V gene: TRBV4-1
clone size: .
J gene: TRBJ2-5
CDR3 DNA: TGCGCCAGCAGCCAAGCCCCCGGGACAGGGAGAGGAGAGACCCAGTACTTC
CDR3 protein: CASSQAPGTGRGETQYF

D gene: .
V gene: TRBV6-1
clone size: .
J gene: TRBJ2-7
CDR3 DNA: TGTGCCAGCAGTGAACTAAGGACACAGGAGCAGTACTTC
CDR3 protein: CASSELRTQEQYF

D gene: TRBD2
V gene: TRBV2
clone size: .
J gene: TRBJ2-5
CDR3 DNA: TGTGCCAGCAGTGGGGGGGGGACCCGCCACGAGACCCAGTACTTC
CDR3 protein: CASSGGGTRHETQYF

D gene: TRBD2
V gene: TRBV4-1
clone size: .
J gene: TRBJ2-3
CDR3 DNA: TGCGCCAGCAGCCGCCTAGCGGGGGGGACAGATACGCAGTATTTT
CDR3 protein: CASSRLAGGTDTQYF

D gene: .
V gene: TRBV23-1
clone size: .
J gene: TRBJ1-4
CDR3 DNA: TGCGCCAGCAGTCAATCGAAACAGCCAAATGAAAAACTGTTTTTT
CDR3 protein: CASSQSKQPNEKLFF

D gene: .
V gene: TRBV19
clone size: .
J gene: TRBJ2-7
CDR3 DNA: TGTGCCAGTAGTATGGGGCAGGTCTACGAGCAGTACTTC
CDR3 protein: CASSMGQVYEQYF

D gene: .
V gene: TRBV3-1/TRBV3-2
clone size: .
J gene: TRBJ1-1
CDR3 DNA: TGTGCCAGCAGCCAAGGACTTGCGGGGACCACTGAAGCTTTCTTT
CDR3 protein: CASSQGLAGTTEAFF

D gene: TRBD2
V gene: TRBV19
clone size: .
J gene: TRBJ2-5
CDR3 DNA: TGTGCCAGTAGTCCCGGGACTAGCGGACAAGAGACCCAGTACTTC
CDR3 protein: CASSPGTSGQETQYF

D gene: .
V gene: TRBV29-1
clone size: .
J gene: TRBJ2-2
CDR3 DNA: TGCAGCGTTTCAGGGGTTGGTACCGGGGAGCTGTTTTTT
CDR3 protein: CSVSGVGTGELFF

D gene: .
V gene: TRBV4-1
clone size: .
J gene: TRBJ2-5
CDR3 DNA: TGCGCCAGCAGCCAAAGCGCCGATGCCGGGACCCAGTACTTC
CDR3 protein: CASSQSADAGTQYF

D gene: TRBD2
V gene: TRBV11-2
clone size: .
J gene: TRBJ2-1
CDR3 DNA: TGTGCCAGCAGCCGAATAGCGGGGGGGGGACATGAGCAGTTCTTC
CDR3 protein: CASSRIAGGGHEQFF

D gene: .
V gene: TRBV19
clone size: .
J gene: TRBJ1-1
CDR3 DNA: TGTGCCAGTAGTATCCAGGGGAGGAACACTGAAGCTTTCTTT
CDR3 protein: CASSIQGRNTEAFF

D gene: .
V gene: TRBV11-1
clone size: .
J gene: TRBJ2-3
CDR3 DNA: TGTGCCAGCAGCTTAGCCCGAAGGGGGTTAACAGATACGCAGTATTTT
CDR3 protein: CASSLARRGLTDTQYF

D gene: TRBD1
V gene: TRBV7-2
clone size: .
J gene: TRBJ2-3
CDR3 DNA: TGTGCCAGCAGCTCTGTTGACAGGGGTACAGATACGCAGTATTTT
CDR3 protein: CASSSVDRGTDTQYF

D gene: .
V gene: TRBV11-1
clone size: .
J gene: TRBJ1-3
CDR3 DNA: TGTGCCAGCAGCCGACAGAGAAACACCATATATTTT
CDR3 protein: CASSRQRNTIYF

D gene: TRBD1
V gene: TRBV30
clone size: .
J gene: TRBJ1-6
CDR3 DNA: TGTGCCTGGAGTTTGACAGGGGGCGCCTATAATTCACCCCTCCACTTT
CDR3 protein: CAWSLTGGAYNSPLHF

D gene: TRBD1
V gene: TRBV3-1/TRBV3-2
clone size: .
J gene: TRBJ1-4
CDR3 DNA: TGTGCCAGCAGCCAAGAGGACAGGGAGAATGAAAAACTGTTTTTT
CDR3 protein: CASSQEDRENEKLFF

D gene: .
V gene: TRBV27
clone size: .
J gene: TRBJ1-1
CDR3 DNA: TGTGCCAGCAGTTCCAGCCCACCGGGACAAGCTGAAGCTTTCTTT
CDR3 protein: CASSSSPPGQAEAFF

D gene: .
V gene: TRBV3-1/TRBV3-2
clone size: few
J gene: TRBJ1-1
CDR3 DNA: TGTGCCAGCAGCCTGACACAGGGTAAAGCTTTCTTT
CDR3 protein: CASSLTQGKAFF

D gene: .
V gene: TRBV29-1
clone size: .
J gene: TRBJ2-3
CDR3 DNA: TGCAGCGTGAAAAGGGGAGGACTAGTGACAGGAGATACGCAGTATTTT
CDR3 protein: CSVKRGGLVTGDTQYF

D gene: .
V gene: TRBV15
clone size: .
J gene: TRBJ2-7
CDR3 DNA: TGTGCCACCAGCAGAGAGGGCAGGGCCTACGAGCAGTACTTC
CDR3 protein: CATSREGRAYEQYF

D gene: .
V gene: TRBV6-5
clone size: .
J gene: TRBJ1-2
CDR3 DNA: TGTGCCAGCAGTTACAGGAGGGATACGAACTATGGCTACACCTTC
CDR3 protein: CASSYRRDTNYGYTF

D gene: .
V gene: TRBV27
clone size: .
J gene: TRBJ2-5
CDR3 DNA: TGTGCCAGCAGAGCCCATGAGGGGAGGGAGACCCAGTACTTC
CDR3 protein: CASRAHEGRETQYF

D gene: .
V gene: TRBV6-5
clone size: .
J gene: TRBJ1-1
CDR3 DNA: TGTGCCAGCATCAGGGGCTGGACTGAAGCTTTCTTT
CDR3 protein: CASIRGWTEAFF

D gene: .
V gene: TRBV2
clone size: .
J gene: TRBJ2-7
CDR3 DNA: TGTGCCAGCAGTGAACAAACGGGGGTTGCGAGGGGCCAGCAGTACTTC
CDR3 protein: CASSEQTGVARGQQYF

D gene: TRBD1
V gene: TRBV5-4
clone size: few
J gene: TRBJ1-4
CDR3 DNA: TGTGCCAGCAGCTTGGAGACAGGGAGTAATGAAAAACTGTTTTTT
CDR3 protein: CASSLETGSNEKLFF

D gene: TRBD1
V gene: TRBV5-1
clone size: .
J gene: TRBJ2-1
CDR3 DNA: TGCGCCAGCAGCCCGGGACAGCAAATTTACAATGAGCAGTTCTTC
CDR3 protein: CASSPGQQIYNEQFF

D gene: TRBD1
V gene: TRBV7-9
clone size: .
J gene: TRBJ1-4
CDR3 DNA: TGTGCCAGCAGTTTGGGACAGGGTGGTGAAAAACTGTTTTTT
CDR3 protein: CASSLGQGGEKLFF

D gene: TRBD1
V gene: TRBV29-1
clone size: .
J gene: TRBJ1-2
CDR3 DNA: TGCAGCGTTTTCCCCCGGGACAGGGCTAACTATGGCTACACCTTC
CDR3 protein: CSVFPRDRANYGYTF

D gene: .
V gene: TRBV3-1/TRBV3-2
clone size: .
J gene: TRBJ1-5
CDR3 DNA: TGTGCCAGCAGCCAATATCACGGTCAGCCCCAGCATTTT
CDR3 protein: CASSQYHGQPQHF

D gene: .
V gene: TRBV5-1
clone size: .
J gene: TRBJ2-7
CDR3 DNA: TGCGCCAGCAGCTCCTCAGCAGCTGGGGCCGAGCAGTACTTC
CDR3 protein: CASSSSAAGAEQYF

D gene: .
V gene: TRBV5-1
clone size: .
J gene: TRBJ2-1
CDR3 DNA: TGCGCCAGCAGCTTGGCCTCGGGGGAGCACGTCTATCCCACGTTCTTC
CDR3 protein: CASSLASGEHVYPTFF

D gene: .
V gene: TRBV2
clone size: .
J gene: TRBJ2-1
CDR3 DNA: TGTGCCAGCAGTGAAAGGGGGACACAGCTTCTGTTCTATTCCTACAATGAGCAGTTCTTC
CDR3 protein: CASSERGTQLLFYSYNEQFF

D gene: .
V gene: TRBV19
clone size: .
J gene: TRBJ1-1
CDR3 DNA: TGTGCCAGTAGGACCGGGCGGGACACTGAAGCTTTCTTT
CDR3 protein: CASRTGRDTEAFF

D gene: TRBD1
V gene: TRBV5-5
clone size: .
J gene: TRBJ1-6
CDR3 DNA: TGTGCCAGCAGCTACGGACAGGGTAATTCACCCCTCCACTTT
CDR3 protein: CASSYGQGNSPLHF

D gene: .
V gene: TRBV20-1
clone size: few
J gene: TRBJ1-2
CDR3 DNA: TGCAGTGCTAGAGGGACAGCCCTCTTC
CDR3 protein: CSARGTALF

D gene: .
V gene: TRBV5-5
clone size: .
J gene: TRBJ1-2
CDR3 DNA: TGTGCCAGCAGCTTGGCAGGGCCGTCCTATGGCTACACCTTC
CDR3 protein: CASSLAGPSYGYTF

D gene: .
V gene: TRBV6-5
clone size: .
J gene: TRBJ1-4
CDR3 DNA: TGTGCCAGCAGTTACTCGGGGACAAGGAATGAAAAACTGTTTTTT
CDR3 protein: CASSYSGTRNEKLFF

D gene: .
V gene: TRBV15
clone size: few
J gene: TRBJ1-4
CDR3 DNA: TGTGCCACCAGCAGAGCAGCTAATGAAAAACTGTTTTTT
CDR3 protein: CATSRAANEKLFF

D gene: .
V gene: TRBV5-6
clone size: .
J gene: TRBJ2-7
CDR3 DNA: TGTGCCAGCAGCTTGGCCGGCAGGGATTTTTACGAGCAGTACTTC
CDR3 protein: CASSLAGRDFYEQYF

D gene: .
V gene: TRBV7-6
clone size: .
J gene: TRBJ2-5
CDR3 DNA: TGTGCCAGCAGCTCTCGAACGGACAGTTTCCAAGAGACCCAGTACTTC
CDR3 protein: CASSSRTDSFQETQYF

D gene: TRBD1
V gene: TRBV5-1
clone size: once
J gene: TRBJ1-3
CDR3 DNA: TGCGCCAGCAGCTTGGTACCGCGGGCAGGGGGTATGGTGGACACCATATATTTT
CDR3 protein: CASSLVPRAGGMVDTIYF